What follows are 15 T cell receptor beta chains derived from one specimen sequenced in a study of CD8+ T cells in alopecia areata. The sequencing template was cDNA reverse transcribed from extracted RNA. The data were produced by immunoSEQ multiplex PCR, yet TCRdb's version contains in-frame clones alone and is incomplete. The data show 150,000 or so clones, with 87% seen just once and over 13% held by the top ten. The sequences come from CD8+ T cells sorted from blood, collected at week 0. Receptor source: a human donor with alopecia areata.

This chain links TRBV6-5 with TRBJ2-5; no clear D. This CDR3 is built from 14 residues. V lost 6 bases, J lost 3 bases, and 14 bases lay in between. The germline V gene encodes CDR1 MNHEY and CDR2 SVGAGI. The CDR3 here is CASSFYSDKETQYF. For the CDR3, the DNA is TGTGCCAGCAGCTTTTACTCGGATAAAGAGACCCAGTACTTC.

In DNA form, the CDR3 reads TGTGCCAGCAGCTTTGGACTAGCTTACGAGCAGTACTTC. It is translated as CASSFGLAYEQYF. The chain is built from TRBV6-5 and TRBJ2-7; 8 nucleotides line up with TRBD2. The CDR3 extends over 13 amino acids. CDR1 MNHEY and CDR2 SVGAGI come from the germline V gene. The ends lost 6 bases at V and 4 bases at J; junction bases unmatched: 5.

This chain links TRBV7-9 with TRBJ1-2; TRBD1 matches 7 bases. V shed 1 base and J 5 bases; nucleotides not matched to a gene: 4. Germline lookup yields CDR1 SEHNR and CDR2 FQNEAQ (reference sequence). The length of the CDR3 is 14 residues. CDR3 DNA sequence: TGTGCCAGCAGCTTAGTGGGGACAGCTTATGGCTACACCTTC. This codes for CASSLVGTAYGYTF.

The chain links TRBV29-1 to TRBJ2-7; D is undetermined. V was cut by 1 base and J by 0 bases, with 7 bases left in between. There are 13 residues in the CDR3. Germline-derived CDR1 and CDR2 are SQVTM and ANQGSEA. CDR3 residues: CSVEGPISYEQYF. CDR3 coding DNA: TGCAGCGTTGAAGGGCCGATCTCCTACGAGCAGTACTTC.

J is TRBJ1-5 and V is TRBV7-9; maybe TRBD1 (6 bases). V was cut by 5 bases and J by 7 bases, with 12 bases left in between. The CDR3 has 13 amino acids. Germline assignment: CDR1 SEHNR and CDR2 FQNEAQ (reference sequence). This CDR3 is CASSGDRGQPQHF. The CDR3 DNA reads TGTGCCAGCAGCGGGGATAGGGGGCAGCCCCAGCATTTT. The variable domain in full, completed from reference TRBV7-9 and TRBJ1-5, reads DTGVSQNPRHKITKRGQNVTFRCDPISEHNRLYWYRQTLGQGPEFLTYFQNEAQLEKSRLLSDRFSAERPKGSFSTLEIQRTEQGDSAMYLCASSGDRGQPQHFGDGTRLSIL.

This chain joins TRBV27 and TRBJ2-5; 9 bases line up with TRBD1. This CDR3 is 14 amino acids long. V shed 7 bases and J 2 bases; nucleotides not matched to a gene: 5. The germline V gene encodes CDR1 MNHEY and CDR2 SMNVEV (reference sequence). The CDR3 reads CASTGTGTQETQYF. CDR3 coding DNA: TGTGCCAGCACGGGGACAGGGACTCAAGAGACCCAGTACTTC.

V and J are TRBV23-1 and TRBJ2-2, with D possibly matching TRBD1 (5 bases). TRBV23-1 qualifies as an ORF whose function is uncertain. V shed 8 bases and J shed 2 bases, with 12 bases lying between them. The CDR3 has 14 amino acids. CDR3 residues: CASLRGSNTGELFF. Written as DNA, the CDR3 is TGCGCCAGCTTAAGGGGCTCTAACACCGGGGAGCTGTTTTTT.

This rearrangement joins TRBV27 to TRBJ2-1; 11 positions match TRBD2. CDR3 length equals 18 residues. J lost 7 bases, V lost 5 bases, and 16 bases had no gene match. The germline CDR1 and CDR2 sequences are MNHEY and SMNVEV (reference sequence). Here the CDR3 reads CASSTTRGGLAEWNEQFF. The CDR3 region has the DNA TGTGCCAGCAGTACAACCCGGGGGGGACTAGCGGAATGGAATGAGCAGTTCTTC.

This clone was detected once. The gene calls are TRBV11-2 and TRBJ2-2; D might be TRBD2 (5 bases). Trimming took 0 bases from V and 4 from J, leaving 21 bases between them. Germline CDR1 and CDR2: SGHAT and FQNNGV. The CDR3 length is 19 residues. CDR3 in amino acids: CASSLEYRGLITPTGELFF. In nucleotides, the CDR3 is TGTGCCAGCAGCTTAGAGTATCGGGGTCTCATAACCCCCACCGGGGAGCTGTTTTTT.

About this clone: In the same sample, other DNA sequences code for this CDR3. This chain links TRBV14 with TRBJ2-2; D is unclear. The ends were cut back, 1 base at V and 3 bases at J, with 3 bases in the middle. This CDR3 is built from 13 residues. Per germline, CDR1 SGHDN and CDR2 FVKESK. DNA of the CDR3: TGTGCCAGCAGCCAAGTGGACACCGGGGAGCTGTTTTTT. This encodes CASSQVDTGELFF.

The V call is TRBV5-6, the J call TRBJ2-2; unclear D gene. This CDR3 is built from 12 residues. The V end lost 2 bases, the J end lost 6 bases, and 5 bases lay between the germline ends. Germline V gene data show CDR1 as SGHDT and CDR2 as YYEEEE. The CDR3 reads CASSFAAGELFF. CDR3 nucleotide sequence: TGTGCCAGCAGCTTCGCGGCCGGGGAGCTGTTTTTT.

This rearrangement joins TRBV7-9 to TRBJ2-3; 9 positions match TRBD2. The CDR3 extends over 14 amino acids. The trim removed 3 bases at V and 6 bases at J, leaving 4 bases unmatched. Looked up from germline, CDR1 is SEHNR and CDR2 is FQNEAQ (reference sequence). The CDR3 spells CASSLAGLADTQYF. CDR3 in DNA: TGTGCCAGCAGCTTGGCTGGACTAGCGGATACGCAGTATTTT.

The count of this clone is one. The chain carries TRBV11-2 and TRBJ2-2; D gene unclear. Trimming removed 5 bases from V and 5 bases from J, with 18 bases in between. The germline CDR1 and CDR2 sequences are SGHAT and FQNNGV. This CDR3 region has 16 residues. CDR3 loop: CASSTPEGVETGELFF. The CDR3 DNA reads as TGTGCCAGCAGCACCCCTGAAGGAGTCGAAACCGGGGAGCTGTTTTTT. The full variable domain, its missing parts supplied by reference TRBV11-2 and TRBJ2-2, is EAGVAQSPRYKIIEKRQSVAFWCNPISGHATLYWYQQILGQGPKLLIQFQNNGVVDDSQLPKDRFSAERLKGVDSTLKIQPAKLEDSAVYLCASSTPEGVETGELFFGEGSRLTVL.

The rearrangement joins TRBV5-1 to TRBJ2-1; TRBD2 matches at 7 bases. The CDR3 is 17 residues long. The germline V gene has CDR1 SGHRS and CDR2 YFSETQ. V shed 5 bases, J shed 4 bases, and the junction held 15 bases outside the gene matches. CDR3 DNA sequence: TGCGCCAGCAGTCCACGGAGGGAGGCGGGAGCTTACAATGAGCAGTTCTTC. Its protein is CASSPRREAGAYNEQFF.

The chain joins TRBV18 to TRBJ1-1, with TRBD1 as a possible D gene (5 bases). The ends were cut back, 0 bases at V and 5 bases at J, with 13 bases in the middle. CDR1 is KGHSH, CDR2 LQKENI, per germline. The CDR3 consists of 15 residues. The CDR3 reads CASSPPGGVETEAFF. In DNA, the CDR3 is TGTGCCAGCTCACCACCGGGGGGAGTGGAAACTGAAGCTTTCTTT.